This TCR beta chain was profiled in a study of T cells in Graves' hyperthyroidism and ophthalmopathy. Turning to the study itself: Peripheral blood collection took place at initial diagnosis, before any treatment.

Trimming left V 6 bases short and J 0 bases short, with 14 bases between. The CDR3 length is 15 residues. General study findings and limits: The model made its ophthalmopathy prediction, and onset followed a median about 5.9 months later.

Diagnosis rested on symptoms, serum thyroxine and TRAb, thyroid ultrasound, and orbital computed tomography. This clonotype was detected ten times or more. Its specificity is unknown. Template material for amplifying TCR beta CDR3 regions consisted of RNA transcripts. Carried out on the TCR CDR3, a first-round RT-PCR used the HTBI primer set. TCRdb re-called the multiplex PCR reads through MiXCR, storing one row per CDR3 protein. The table has hundreds of thousands of distinct CDR3 sequences, about 16% seen once. Sequenced: blood. The sequence derives from a woman between 35 and 50 years old with Graves' ophthalmopathy. This chain uses TRBV12-3 or TRBV12-4 with TRBJ1-1; no firm D call. For the CDR3, the DNA is TGTGCCAGCAGCTCCCCGAAAACCATGAACACTGAAGCTTTCTTT. This encodes CASSSPKTMNTEAFF.